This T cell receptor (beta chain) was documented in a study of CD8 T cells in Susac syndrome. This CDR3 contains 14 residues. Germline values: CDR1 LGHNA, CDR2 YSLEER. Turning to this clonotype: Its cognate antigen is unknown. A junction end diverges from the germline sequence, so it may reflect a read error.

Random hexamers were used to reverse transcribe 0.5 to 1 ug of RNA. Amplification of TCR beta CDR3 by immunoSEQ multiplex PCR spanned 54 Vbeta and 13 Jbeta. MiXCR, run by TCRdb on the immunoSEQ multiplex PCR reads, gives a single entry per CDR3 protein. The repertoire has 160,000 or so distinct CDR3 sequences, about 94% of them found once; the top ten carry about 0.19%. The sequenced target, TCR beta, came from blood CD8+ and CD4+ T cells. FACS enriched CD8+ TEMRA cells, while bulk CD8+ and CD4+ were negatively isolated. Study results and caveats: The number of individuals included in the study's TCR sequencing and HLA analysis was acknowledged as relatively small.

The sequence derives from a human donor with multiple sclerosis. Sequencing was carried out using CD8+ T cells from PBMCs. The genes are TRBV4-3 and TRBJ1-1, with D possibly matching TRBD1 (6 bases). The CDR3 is CASSQGGMNTEAFF. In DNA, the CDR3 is TGTGCCAGCAGCCAAGGGGGTATGAACACTGAAGCTTTCTTT.